These 25 T cell receptor beta chains were all obtained from the same sample, sequenced in a study of beta chain bispecific antibodies for T cell cancers. Points from the study as a whole: The leukemia cells, rather than normal T cells, gave most of the targeted TRBV signal.

Either OKT3 anti-CD3 antibody or CD3/CD28 beads expanded T cells from blood mononuclear cells over roughly three days. TCRdb independently ran MiXCR on the 5' RACE reads; one entry per CDR3 protein. The profile shows 20,000 to 25,000 distinct CDR3 sequences, approximately 2.4% of them singletons. What these receptors recognize is not known. Sequencing used healthy donor T cells cultured with leukemia cells. The receptors come from a human donor in good health. Some clones in this sample may be carry-over from other donors' samples.

This clonotype was observed at least ten times. V and J are TRBV12-3 or TRBV12-4 and TRBJ2-7, with D perhaps matching TRBD1 or TRBD2 (5 bases each). Trimming took 2 bases from V and 5 from J, leaving 7 bases between them. CDR3 length equals 12 residues. The CDR3 is CASSLMGHEQYF. CDR3 coding DNA: TGTGCCAGCAGTTTAATGGGACACGAGCAGTACTTC.

In this sample, this clonotype turned up many times. The DNA of the CDR3 is TGTGCCAGCAGTGGCCCCGGACAGGGGACCGGGGAGCTGTTTTTT. Protein product: CASSGPGQGTGELFF. The V gene is TRBV2, the J gene TRBJ2-2, with TRBD1 matching over 9 bases. There are 15 residues in the CDR3. CDR1 is SNHLY and CDR2 is FYNNEI in the germline V gene. J lost 5 bases, V lost 4 bases, and 5 bases had no gene match.

At least ten counts were recorded for this clonotype. The V call is TRBV6-5, the J call TRBJ2-1; no clear D. Trimming left V 0 bases short and J 3 bases short, with 3 bases between. Germline V gene sequence: CDR1 MNHEY, CDR2 SVGAGI. The CDR3 sequence is 13 residues long. CDR3 protein: CASSYSNYNEQFF. CDR3 in DNA: TGTGCCAGCAGTTACTCGAACTACAATGAGCAGTTCTTC.

The sample holds many counts of this clonotype. V and J are TRBV19 and TRBJ2-1, with unresolved D. This CDR3 has 13 amino acids. V was trimmed by 3 bases and J by 4 bases, leaving 7 bases between them. CDR1 is LNHDA, CDR2 SQIVND, per germline (reference sequence). The CDR3 nucleotides read TGTGCCAGTAGTATTTGGTGGTACAATGAGCAGTTCTTC. Translated, it gives CASSIWWYNEQFF.

This clonotype was seen ten or more times. This chain uses TRBV5-1 with TRBJ2-7; D is undetermined. V gave up 3 bases and J gave up 6 bases, with 10 bases separating them. The CDR3 is made up of 12 amino acids. The germline CDR1 and CDR2 sequences are SGHRS and YFSETQ. CDR3 DNA: TGCGCCAGCAGCTCCAGTCTAAGCGAGCAGTACTTC. It codes for CASSSSLSEQYF.

This clonotype turned up a few times. V usage is TRBV4-1 and J usage is TRBJ1-5, with TRBD1 as a possible D gene (5 bases). From germline, CDR1 is MGHRA and CDR2 YSYEKL. Trimming took off 4 bases at V and 5 bases at J, with 24 bases between the two ends. The CDR3 totals 18 residues. The CDR3 sequence: CASSRGGGRGIPDQPQHF. CDR3 nucleotide sequence: TGCGCCAGCAGCCGGGGGGGGGGTCGAGGGATCCCCGATCAGCCCCAGCATTTT.

This clonotype was observed many times. Written as DNA, the CDR3 is TGTGCCAGCAGCCCCCCGAGTCTCCGGGACAGGGATCACAATGAGCAGTTCTTC. It yields the protein CASSPPSLRDRDHNEQFF. The chain uses TRBV11-3 and TRBJ2-1; 9 nucleotides line up with TRBD1. Germline loops: CDR1 SGHNT, CDR2 YENEEA. Losses at the gene ends were 5 bases for V and 5 bases for J; bases not matched to a gene: 16. This CDR3 is built from 18 residues.

The table lists this clonotype with many counts. The V and J genes are TRBV12-3 or TRBV12-4 and TRBJ1-1, with 9 bases lining up with TRBD1. The length of the CDR3 is 16 residues. The ends lost 4 bases at V and 3 bases at J; junction bases unmatched: 9. The CDR3 region is CASSSSWDRADTEAFF. The CDR3 DNA is TGTGCCAGCAGTTCCTCATGGGACAGGGCGGACACTGAAGCTTTCTTT.

This clonotype was observed many times. V is TRBV7-6 and J is TRBJ2-1, with TRBD1 matching over 9 bases. With V trimmed by 8 bases and J by 6 bases, 5 bases remained unmatched. CDR1 is SGHVS, CDR2 FNYEAQ, per germline. The CDR3 sequence is 13 residues long. The chain's CDR3 is CASGQGLSNEQFF. CDR3 DNA: TGTGCCAGCGGACAGGGGTTATCCAATGAGCAGTTCTTC.

This clonotype was seen a few times. The rearrangement joins TRBV29-1 to TRBJ2-1; the D gene is possibly TRBD1 (6 bases). The CDR3 is made up of 11 amino acids. Trimming pared 7 bases from V and 12 bases from J, leaving 16 bases between. The germline CDR1 and CDR2 sequences are SQVTM and ANQGSEA. The CDR3 sequence: CSAWTDPGQFF. DNA for the CDR3: TGCAGCGCTTGGACAGACCCGGGGCAGTTCTTC.

This chain connects TRBV9 to TRBJ2-3; D possibly matches TRBD1 or TRBD2 (5 bases each). Trimming left V 0 bases short and J 7 bases short, with 6 bases between. Germline CDR1 SGDLS, CDR2 YYNGEE. This CDR3 region has 12 residues. This CDR3 is CASSVEGHTQYF. DNA of the CDR3: TGTGCCAGCAGCGTAGAGGGACATACGCAGTATTTT.

Many counts were recorded for this clonotype. V and J are TRBV28 and TRBJ1-4, with a possible D match to TRBD1 (5 bases). This CDR3 has 15 amino acids. V lost 6 bases, J lost 6 bases, and 17 bases lay in between. Germline lookup yields CDR1 MDHEN and CDR2 SYDVKM. The CDR3 DNA reads as TGTGCCAGCAGCCGATCACTAACAGGTTATGAAAAACTGTTTTTT. The encoded protein is CASSRSLTGYEKLFF. The full variable domain, completed using reference TRBV28 and TRBJ1-4, is DVKVTQSSRYLVKRTGEKVFLECVQDMDHENMFWYRQDPGLGLRLIYFSYDVKMKEKGDIPEGYSVSREKKERFSLILESASTNQTSMYLCASSRSLTGYEKLFFGSGTQLSVL.

This clonotype has ten or more counts. The V and J genes are TRBV6-5 and TRBJ1-1; D might be TRBD1 (6 bases). The CDR3 totals 14 residues. Germline assignment: CDR1 MNHEY and CDR2 SVGAGI. V lost 2 bases, J lost 7 bases, and 14 bases lay in between. The chain's CDR3 is CASSYADRLVEAFF. The CDR3 nucleotides are TGTGCCAGCAGTTACGCGGACAGACTGGTTGAAGCTTTCTTT.

This clonotype was counted at least ten times. The chain uses TRBV27 and TRBJ2-7; no clear D. V was pared by 2 bases and J by 0 bases, with 5 bases between. Per the germline V gene, CDR1 is MNHEY and CDR2 is SMNVEV (reference sequence). The CDR3 runs to 13 residues. As DNA, the CDR3 is TGTGCCAGCAGTTTAACCTCCTCCTACGAGCAGTACTTC. Encoded protein: CASSLTSSYEQYF.

The sample holds many counts of this clonotype. The chain joins TRBV3-1 to TRBJ2-4, with 9 bases fitting TRBD2. CDR3 length: 16 amino acids. Trimming at V came to 0 bases and at J to 7 bases, leaving 7 bases not matched to a gene. The germline V gene has CDR1 LGHDT and CDR2 YNNKEL (reference sequence). CDR3 sequence: CASSQDLAGSGNIQYF. The CDR3 nucleotides are TGTGCCAGCAGCCAAGATCTAGCGGGGAGCGGGAACATTCAGTACTTC.

This clonotype showed up many times. The chain recombines TRBV24-1 with TRBJ1-2; 10 bases are shared with TRBD1. The trim removed 10 bases at V and 3 bases at J, leaving 13 bases unmatched. The CDR3 has 16 amino acids. Germline V lookup: CDR1 KGHDR, CDR2 SFDVKD. CDR3 sequence (DNA): TGTGCCACTTCACCGGGACAGGGGTCGCCTGACTATGGCTACACCTTC. This translates into CATSPGQGSPDYGYTF.

This clonotype was seen repeatedly, ten times or more. This CDR3 is CASSKGSDPYNSPLHF. As DNA, the CDR3 is TGTGCCAGCAGCAAAGGCTCAGACCCTTATAATTCACCCCTCCACTTT. The chain recombines TRBV21-1 with TRBJ1-6. TRBV21-1 is noted as a pseudogene. The CDR3 has 16 residues.

This clonotype appeared once. A much bigger clone sits one base away, suggesting this may be a read error. The chain is built from TRBV10-2 and TRBJ1-1; D is perhaps TRBD1 (5 bases). The CDR3 extends over 12 amino acids. Looked up from germline, CDR1 is WSHSY and CDR2 is SAAADI. The V and J ends lost 8 bases and 4 bases respectively, with 11 bases between them. CDR3 DNA sequence: TGCGCCAGCCTACGGGGGTCCACTGAAGCTTTCTTT. This translates into CASLRGSTEAFF.

This clonotype is classed as medium-sized. This chain links TRBV10-3 with TRBJ2-7; 11 nucleotides match TRBD1. The CDR3 has 15 amino acids. Per germline, CDR1 ENHRY and CDR2 SYGVKD. With V trimmed by 0 bases and J by 3 bases, 1 base remained unmatched. The CDR3 nucleotides read TGTGCCATCAGTGAGTCGGGGACAGGGGGCTACGAGCAGTACTTC. The encoded protein is CAISESGTGGYEQYF.

V is TRBV5-4 and J is TRBJ2-1; no clear D. The CDR3 has 13 amino acids. Germline V gene data show CDR1 as SGHNT and CDR2 as YYREEE (reference sequence). V lost 4 bases, J lost 4 bases, and 9 bases lay in between. The DNA for the CDR3 is TGTGCCAGCAGCGCCCTAATTTACAATGAGCAGTTCTTC. Encoded protein: CASSALIYNEQFF.

Judged by abundance, this clonotype is medium-sized (0.01 to 0.1%). V usage is TRBV27 and J usage is TRBJ2-3, with D uncertain. The CDR3 length is 14 residues. Trimming cost V 6 bases and J 2 bases, with 12 bases left between them. Germline-derived CDR1 and CDR2 are MNHEY and SMNVEV (reference sequence). The CDR3 sequence: CASSFLESTDTQYF. As DNA, the CDR3 is TGTGCCAGCAGCTTTTTGGAGTCCACAGATACGCAGTATTTT.

Many counts were recorded for this clonotype. The chain uses TRBV4-1 and TRBJ2-7; TRBD2 aligns across 10 bases. Germline trimming cut 4 bases from V and 3 bases from J; bases unmatched to any gene: 3. The CDR3 spans 14 residues. The germline V gene has CDR1 MGHRA and CDR2 YSYEKL. The CDR3 bases are TGCGCCAGCAGCCCAGCGGGGGGGAACTACGAGCAGTACTTC. This translates into CASSPAGGNYEQYF.

This clonotype was counted at least ten times. J is TRBJ2-7 and V is TRBV27; TRBD1 matches at 7 bases. CDR3 length equals 19 residues. V lost 3 bases and J lost 0; bases outside the gene matches: 17. CDR1 and CDR2 (germline): MNHEY, SMNVEV (reference sequence). This CDR3 is CASSFHTPSGTAYSYEQYF. CDR3 bases: TGTGCCAGCAGTTTCCACACACCTTCCGGGACAGCCTACTCCTACGAGCAGTACTTC.

In its sample, this clonotype was seen many times. V usage is TRBV6-6 and J usage is TRBJ1-6; D gene ambiguous. CDR3 length: 13 amino acids. Trimming took off 8 bases at V and 2 bases at J, with 7 bases between the two ends. The germline V gene has CDR1 MNHNY and CDR2 SVGAGI (reference sequence). CDR3 protein: CASQIAYNSPLHF. The CDR3 coding sequence is TGTGCCAGCCAAATAGCCTATAATTCACCCCTCCACTTT.

This clonotype was seen ten or more times. Here the CDR3 DNA reads TGTGCCAGCAGCCCAGGGGTCGCTAGCGGGGGAAATGAGCAGTTCTTC. This translates into CASSPGVASGGNEQFF. The chain is built from TRBV7-9 and TRBJ2-1; 10 bases map to TRBD2. The CDR3 covers 16 residues. Germline trimming cut 5 bases from V and 7 bases from J; bases unmatched to any gene: 11. Looked up from germline, CDR1 is SEHNR and CDR2 is FQNEAQ (reference sequence).